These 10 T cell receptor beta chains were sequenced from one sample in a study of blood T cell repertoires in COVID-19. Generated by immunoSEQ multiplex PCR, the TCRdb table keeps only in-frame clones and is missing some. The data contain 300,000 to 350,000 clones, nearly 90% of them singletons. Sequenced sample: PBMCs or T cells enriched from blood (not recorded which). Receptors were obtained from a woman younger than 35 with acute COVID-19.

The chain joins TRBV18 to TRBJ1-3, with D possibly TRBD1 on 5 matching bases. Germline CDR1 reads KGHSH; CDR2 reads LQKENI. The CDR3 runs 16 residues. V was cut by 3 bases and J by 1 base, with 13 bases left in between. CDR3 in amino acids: CASSPVGGESGNTIYF. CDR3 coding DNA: TGTGCCAGCTCACCGGTGGGAGGGGAATCTGGAAACACCATATATTTT.

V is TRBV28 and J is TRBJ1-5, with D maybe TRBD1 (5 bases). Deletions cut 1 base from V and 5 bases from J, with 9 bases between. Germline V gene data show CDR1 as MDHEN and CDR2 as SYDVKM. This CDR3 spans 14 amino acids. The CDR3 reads CASSLSGVDQPQHF. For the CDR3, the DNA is TGTGCCAGCAGTTTATCGGGGGTAGATCAGCCCCAGCATTTT.

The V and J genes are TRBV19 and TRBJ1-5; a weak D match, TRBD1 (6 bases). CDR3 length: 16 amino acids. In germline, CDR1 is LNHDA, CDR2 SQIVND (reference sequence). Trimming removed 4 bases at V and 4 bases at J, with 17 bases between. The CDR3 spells CASSRQDTQLNQPQHF. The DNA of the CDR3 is TGTGCCAGTAGTAGACAGGACACACAGCTTAATCAGCCCCAGCATTTT.

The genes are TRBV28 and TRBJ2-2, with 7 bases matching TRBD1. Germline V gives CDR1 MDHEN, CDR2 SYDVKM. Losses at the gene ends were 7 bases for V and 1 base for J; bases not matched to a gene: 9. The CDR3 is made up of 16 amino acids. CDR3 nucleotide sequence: TGTGCCAGCATACCCCTCCGGGACAGGAACACCGGGGAGCTGTTTTTT. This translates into CASIPLRDRNTGELFF. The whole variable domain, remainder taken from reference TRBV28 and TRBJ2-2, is DVKVTQSSRYLVKRTGEKVFLECVQDMDHENMFWYRQDPGLGLRLIYFSYDVKMKEKGDIPEGYSVSREKKERFSLILESASTNQTSMYLCASIPLRDRNTGELFFGEGSRLTVL.

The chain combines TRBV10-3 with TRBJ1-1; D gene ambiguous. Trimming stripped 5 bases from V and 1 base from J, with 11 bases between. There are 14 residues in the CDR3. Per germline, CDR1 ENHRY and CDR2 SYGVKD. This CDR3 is CAISSVASNTEAFF. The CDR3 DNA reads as TGTGCCATCAGTTCAGTTGCATCGAACACTGAAGCTTTCTTT.

CDR3 nucleotide sequence: TGTGCCAGCAGTTTAGACTTTAATATTAACACTGAAGCTTTCTTT. Its translation is CASSLDFNINTEAFF. This sequence joins TRBV28 and TRBJ1-1; no reliable D call. The CDR3 totals 15 residues. Germline V gene lookup returns CDR1 MDHEN and CDR2 SYDVKM. Trimming cost V 2 bases and J 2 bases, with 12 bases left between them.

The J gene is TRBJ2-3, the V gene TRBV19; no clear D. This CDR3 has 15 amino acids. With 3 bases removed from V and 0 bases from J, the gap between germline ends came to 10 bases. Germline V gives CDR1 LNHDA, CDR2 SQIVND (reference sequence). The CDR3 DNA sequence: TGTGCCAGTAGTATGGGCCGTCGTAGCACAGATACGCAGTATTTT. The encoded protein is CASSMGRRSTDTQYF.

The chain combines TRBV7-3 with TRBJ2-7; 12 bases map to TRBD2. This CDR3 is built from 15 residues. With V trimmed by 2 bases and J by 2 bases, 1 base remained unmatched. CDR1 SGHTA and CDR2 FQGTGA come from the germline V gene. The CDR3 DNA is TGTGCCAGCAGCTTACTAGCGGGAGGGCCCTACGAGCAGTACTTC. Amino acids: CASSLLAGGPYEQYF.

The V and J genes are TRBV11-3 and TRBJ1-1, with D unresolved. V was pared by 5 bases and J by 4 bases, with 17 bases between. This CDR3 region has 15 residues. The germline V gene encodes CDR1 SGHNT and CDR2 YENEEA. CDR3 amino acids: CASSPFGAEGTEAFF. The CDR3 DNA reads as TGTGCCAGCAGCCCTTTTGGTGCCGAGGGCACTGAAGCTTTCTTT.

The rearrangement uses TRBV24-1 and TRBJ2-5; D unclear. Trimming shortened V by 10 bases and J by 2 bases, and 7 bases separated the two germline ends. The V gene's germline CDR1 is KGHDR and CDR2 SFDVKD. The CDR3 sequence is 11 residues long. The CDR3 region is CATSQQETQYF. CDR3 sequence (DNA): TGTGCCACGAGTCAGCAAGAGACCCAGTACTTC.